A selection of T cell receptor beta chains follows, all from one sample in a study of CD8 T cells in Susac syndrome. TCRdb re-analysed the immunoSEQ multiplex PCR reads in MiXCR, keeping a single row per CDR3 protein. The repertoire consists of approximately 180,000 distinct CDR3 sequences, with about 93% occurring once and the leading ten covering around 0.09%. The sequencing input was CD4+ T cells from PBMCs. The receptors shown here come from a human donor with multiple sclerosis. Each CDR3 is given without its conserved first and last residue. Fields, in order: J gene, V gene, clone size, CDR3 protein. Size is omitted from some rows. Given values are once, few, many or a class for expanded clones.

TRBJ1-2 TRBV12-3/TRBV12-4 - ASSLGVGGPNYGYT
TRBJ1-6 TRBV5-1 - ASSLAADAYNSPLH
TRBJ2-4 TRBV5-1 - ASSFTNPAKNIQY
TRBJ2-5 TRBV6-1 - ASSAGQGSWETQY
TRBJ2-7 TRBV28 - ASSVGTYEQY
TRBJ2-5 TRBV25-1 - ASSGYKGRRETQY
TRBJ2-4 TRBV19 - ASSNLDSLAKNIQY
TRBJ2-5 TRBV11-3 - ASSWGTGERTETQY
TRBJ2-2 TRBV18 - ASSPWDGTGELF
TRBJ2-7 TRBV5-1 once ASSRATGEYEQY
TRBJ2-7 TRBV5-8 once ASSYPGSGYEQY
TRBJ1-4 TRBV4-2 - ASSQALPDNEKLF
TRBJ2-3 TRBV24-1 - ATSDRGVGTDTQY
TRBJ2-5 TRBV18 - ASSPAILGETQY
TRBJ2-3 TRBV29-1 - SVRGGADTQY